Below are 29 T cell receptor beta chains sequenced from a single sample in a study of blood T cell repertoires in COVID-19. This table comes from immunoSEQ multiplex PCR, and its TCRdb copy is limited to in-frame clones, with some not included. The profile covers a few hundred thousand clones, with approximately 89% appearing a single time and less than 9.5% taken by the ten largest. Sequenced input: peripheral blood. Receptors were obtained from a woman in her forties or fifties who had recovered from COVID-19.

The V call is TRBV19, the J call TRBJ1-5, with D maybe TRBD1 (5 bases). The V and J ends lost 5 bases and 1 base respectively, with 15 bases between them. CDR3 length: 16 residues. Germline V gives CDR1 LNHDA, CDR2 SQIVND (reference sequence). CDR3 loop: CASSWSTGGSNQPQHF. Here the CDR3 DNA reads TGTGCCAGTAGTTGGTCAACTGGGGGGAGCAATCAGCCCCAGCATTTT.

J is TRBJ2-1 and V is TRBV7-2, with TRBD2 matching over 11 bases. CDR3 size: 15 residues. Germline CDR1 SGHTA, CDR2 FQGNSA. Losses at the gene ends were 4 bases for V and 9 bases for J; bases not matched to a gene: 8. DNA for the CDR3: TGTGCCAGCAGCTACCGGACTAGCGGGTGGGGTGAGCAGTTCTTC. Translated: CASSYRTSGWGEQFF.

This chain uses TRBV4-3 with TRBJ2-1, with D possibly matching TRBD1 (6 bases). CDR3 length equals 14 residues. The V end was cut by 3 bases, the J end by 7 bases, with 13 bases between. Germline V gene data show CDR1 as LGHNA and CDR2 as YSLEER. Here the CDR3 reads CASSQMTGENEQFF. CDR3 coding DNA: TGCGCCAGCAGCCAGATGACAGGAGAAAATGAGCAGTTCTTC.

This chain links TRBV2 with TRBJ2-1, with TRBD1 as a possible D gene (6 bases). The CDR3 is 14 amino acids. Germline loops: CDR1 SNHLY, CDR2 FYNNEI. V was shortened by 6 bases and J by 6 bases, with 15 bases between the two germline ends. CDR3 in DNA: TGTGCCAGCAGACAGGGTACCCTATCCAATGAGCAGTTCTTC. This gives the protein CASRQGTLSNEQFF. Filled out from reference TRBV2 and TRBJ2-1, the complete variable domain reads EPEVTQTPSHQVTQMGQEVILRCVPISNHLYFYWYRQILGQKVEFLVSFYNNEISEKSEIFDDQFSVERPDGSNFTLKIRSTKLEDSAMYFCASRQGTLSNEQFFGPGTRLTVL.

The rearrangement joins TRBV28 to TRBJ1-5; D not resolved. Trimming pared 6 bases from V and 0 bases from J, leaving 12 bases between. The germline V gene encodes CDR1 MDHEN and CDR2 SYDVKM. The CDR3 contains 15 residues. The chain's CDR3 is CASRRYGYSNQPQHF. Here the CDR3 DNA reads TGTGCCAGCAGGCGGTACGGGTATAGCAATCAGCCCCAGCATTTT.

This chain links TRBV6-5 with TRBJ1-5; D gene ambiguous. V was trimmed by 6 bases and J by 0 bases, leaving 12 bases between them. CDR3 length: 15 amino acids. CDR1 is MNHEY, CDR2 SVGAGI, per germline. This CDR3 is CASSGGGYSNQPQHF. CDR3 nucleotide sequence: TGTGCCAGCAGCGGAGGCGGCTATAGCAATCAGCCCCAGCATTTT.

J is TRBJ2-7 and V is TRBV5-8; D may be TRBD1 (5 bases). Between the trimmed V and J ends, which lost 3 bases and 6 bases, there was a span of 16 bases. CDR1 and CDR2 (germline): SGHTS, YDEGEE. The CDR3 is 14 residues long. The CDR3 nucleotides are TGTGCCAGCAGCTCGCGCCAGGGCTTCGGCGAGCAGTACTTC. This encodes CASSSRQGFGEQYF.

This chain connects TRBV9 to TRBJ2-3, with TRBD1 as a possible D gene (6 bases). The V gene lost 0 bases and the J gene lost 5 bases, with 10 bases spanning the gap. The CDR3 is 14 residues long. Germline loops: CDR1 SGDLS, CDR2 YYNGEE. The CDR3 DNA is TGTGCCAGCAGCGTAGTCCCCAGGGGAGATACGCAGTATTTT. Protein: CASSVVPRGDTQYF.

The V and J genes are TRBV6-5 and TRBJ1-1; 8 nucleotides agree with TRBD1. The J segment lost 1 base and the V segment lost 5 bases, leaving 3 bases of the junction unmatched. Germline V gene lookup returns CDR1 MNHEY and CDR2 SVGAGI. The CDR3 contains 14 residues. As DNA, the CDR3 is TGTGCCAGCAGTCAGACAGGGGCGAACACTGAAGCTTTCTTT. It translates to CASSQTGANTEAFF.

This CDR3 is CASRKQKNRGTGSGNTIYF. The DNA for the CDR3 is TGTGCCAGCAGGAAACAGAAAAACAGGGGGACTGGCTCTGGAAACACCATATATTTT. The chain is built from TRBV28 and TRBJ1-3, with 8 nucleotides matching TRBD1. V trimming: 6 bases; J trimming: 0 bases; junction bases outside the gene matches: 16. The germline gives CDR1 MDHEN, CDR2 SYDVKM. The CDR3 totals 19 residues. Supplemented by reference TRBV28 and TRBJ1-3, the full variable domain reads DVKVTQSSRYLVKRTGEKVFLECVQDMDHENMFWYRQDPGLGLRLIYFSYDVKMKEKGDIPEGYSVSREKKERFSLILESASTNQTSMYLCASRKQKNRGTGSGNTIYFGEGSWLTVV.

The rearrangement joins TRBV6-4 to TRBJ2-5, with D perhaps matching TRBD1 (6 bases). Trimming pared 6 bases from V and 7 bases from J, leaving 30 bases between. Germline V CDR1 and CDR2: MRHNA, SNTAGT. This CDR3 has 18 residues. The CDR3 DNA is TGTGCCAGCAGCGAGCTGCGAGACCGGGACACTAAAATAGGGACCCAGTACTTC. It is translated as CASSELRDRDTKIGTQYF.

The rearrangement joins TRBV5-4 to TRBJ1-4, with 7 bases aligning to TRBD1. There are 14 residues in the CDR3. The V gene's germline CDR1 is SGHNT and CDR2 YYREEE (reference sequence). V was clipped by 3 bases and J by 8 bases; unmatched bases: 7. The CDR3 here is CASSSPKTGEKLFF. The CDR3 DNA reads TGTGCCAGCAGCTCACCAAAGACAGGGGAAAAACTGTTTTTT. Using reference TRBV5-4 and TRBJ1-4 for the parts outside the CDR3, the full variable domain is ETGVTQSPTHLIKTRGQQVTLRCSSQSGHNTVSWYQQALGQGPQFIFQYYREEENGRGNFPPRFSGLQFPNYSSELNVNALELDDSALYLCASSSPKTGEKLFFGSGTQLSVL.

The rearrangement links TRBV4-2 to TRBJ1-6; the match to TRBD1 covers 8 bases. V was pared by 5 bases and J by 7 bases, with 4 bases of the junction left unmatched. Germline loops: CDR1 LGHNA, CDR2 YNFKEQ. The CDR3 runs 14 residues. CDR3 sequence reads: CASSFGQGNSPLHF. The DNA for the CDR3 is TGTGCCAGCAGCTTCGGACAGGGAAATTCACCCCTCCACTTT.

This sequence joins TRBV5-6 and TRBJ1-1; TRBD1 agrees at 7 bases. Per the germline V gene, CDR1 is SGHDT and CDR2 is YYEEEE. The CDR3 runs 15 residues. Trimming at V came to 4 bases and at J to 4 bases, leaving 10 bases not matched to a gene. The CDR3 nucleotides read TGTGCCAGCAGCGAGGGGGACAGTGGGGTCACTGAAGCTTTCTTT. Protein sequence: CASSEGDSGVTEAFF. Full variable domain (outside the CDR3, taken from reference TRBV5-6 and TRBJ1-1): DAGVTQSPTHLIKTRGQQVTLRCSPKSGHDTVSWYQQALGQGPQFIFQYYEEEERQRGNFPDRFSGHQFPNYSSELNVNALLLGDSALYLCASSEGDSGVTEAFFGQGTRLTVV.

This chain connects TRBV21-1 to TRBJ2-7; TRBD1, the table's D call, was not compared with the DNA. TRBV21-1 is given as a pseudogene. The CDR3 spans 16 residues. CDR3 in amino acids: CASSKAFQFCHDEQYF. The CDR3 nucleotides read TGTGCCAGCAGCAAAGCGTTTCAGTTTTGTCACGACGAGCAGTACTTC.

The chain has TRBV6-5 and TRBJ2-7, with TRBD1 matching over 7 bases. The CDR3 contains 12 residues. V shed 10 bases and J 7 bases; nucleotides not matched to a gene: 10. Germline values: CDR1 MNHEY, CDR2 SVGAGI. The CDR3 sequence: CATDGTAKEQYF. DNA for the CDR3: TGTGCCACCGACGGGACAGCCAAGGAGCAGTACTTC.

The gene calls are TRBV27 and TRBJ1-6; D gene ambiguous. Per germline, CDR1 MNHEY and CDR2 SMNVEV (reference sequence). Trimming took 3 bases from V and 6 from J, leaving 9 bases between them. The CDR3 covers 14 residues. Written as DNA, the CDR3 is TGTGCCAGCAGTTTCAGTAGCCCTAATTCACCCCTCCACTTT. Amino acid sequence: CASSFSSPNSPLHF.

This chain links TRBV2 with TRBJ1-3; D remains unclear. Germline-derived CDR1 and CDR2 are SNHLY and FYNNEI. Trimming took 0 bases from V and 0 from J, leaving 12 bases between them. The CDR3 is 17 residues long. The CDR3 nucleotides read TGTGCCAGCAGTGAAGCGCTCGAGCGGAGCTCTGGAAACACCATATATTTT. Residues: CASSEALERSSGNTIYF.

The CDR3 loop reads CASSLTGIGEQYF. The CDR3, as DNA: TGTGCCAGCAGCCTGACAGGGATCGGCGAGCAGTACTTC. The V gene is TRBV4-2, the J gene TRBJ2-7, with TRBD1 matching over 7 bases. Looked up from germline, CDR1 is LGHNA and CDR2 is YNFKEQ. The CDR3 loop spans 13 amino acids. The V and J ends lost 4 bases and 6 bases, in that order; junction bases with no gene match: 6.

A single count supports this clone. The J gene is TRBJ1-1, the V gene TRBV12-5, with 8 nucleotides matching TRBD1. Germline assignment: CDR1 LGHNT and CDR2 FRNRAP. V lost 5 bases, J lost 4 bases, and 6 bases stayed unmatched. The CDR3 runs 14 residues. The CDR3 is CASGISTGGTEAFF. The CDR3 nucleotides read TGTGCTAGTGGTATCTCAACAGGGGGCACTGAAGCTTTCTTT.

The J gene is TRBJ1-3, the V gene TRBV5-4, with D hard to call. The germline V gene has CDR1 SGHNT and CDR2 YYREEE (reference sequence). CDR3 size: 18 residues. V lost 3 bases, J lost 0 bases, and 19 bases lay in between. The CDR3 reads CASSSRYGSVRSGNTIYF. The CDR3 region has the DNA TGTGCCAGCAGCTCTAGATACGGCTCGGTCCGCTCTGGAAACACCATATATTTT.

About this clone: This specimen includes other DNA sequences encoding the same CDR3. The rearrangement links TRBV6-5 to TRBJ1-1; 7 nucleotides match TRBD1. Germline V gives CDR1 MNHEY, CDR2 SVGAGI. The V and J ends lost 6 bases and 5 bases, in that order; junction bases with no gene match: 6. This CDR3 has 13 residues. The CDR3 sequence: CASRRQGGTEAFF. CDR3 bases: TGTGCCAGCAGAAGACAGGGAGGAACTGAAGCTTTCTTT.

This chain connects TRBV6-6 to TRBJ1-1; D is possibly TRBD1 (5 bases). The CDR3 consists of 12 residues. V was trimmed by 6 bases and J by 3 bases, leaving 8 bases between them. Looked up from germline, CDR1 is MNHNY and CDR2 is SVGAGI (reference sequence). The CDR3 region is CASRTVYTEAFF. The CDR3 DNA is TGTGCCAGCAGGACAGTCTACACTGAAGCTTTCTTT.

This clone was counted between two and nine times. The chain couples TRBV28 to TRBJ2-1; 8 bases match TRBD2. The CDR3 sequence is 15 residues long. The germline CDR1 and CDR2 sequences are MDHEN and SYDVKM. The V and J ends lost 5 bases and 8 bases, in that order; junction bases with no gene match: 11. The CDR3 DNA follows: TGTGCCAGCAGTCCTTTCCGCGGGGGGAACTATGAGCAGTTCTTC. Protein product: CASSPFRGGNYEQFF.

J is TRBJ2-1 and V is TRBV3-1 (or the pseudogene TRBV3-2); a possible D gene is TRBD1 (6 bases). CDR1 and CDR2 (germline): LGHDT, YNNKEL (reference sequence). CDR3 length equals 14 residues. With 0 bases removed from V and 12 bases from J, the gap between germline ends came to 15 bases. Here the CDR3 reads CASSQDKAGVVQFF. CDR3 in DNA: TGTGCCAGCAGCCAAGATAAGGCAGGGGTCGTGCAGTTCTTC.

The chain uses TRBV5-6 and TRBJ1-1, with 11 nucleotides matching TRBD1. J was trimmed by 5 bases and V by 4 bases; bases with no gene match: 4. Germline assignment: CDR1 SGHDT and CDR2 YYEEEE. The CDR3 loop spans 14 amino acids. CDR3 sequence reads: CASSAGDRGTEAFF. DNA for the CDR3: TGTGCCAGCAGCGCCGGGGACAGGGGGACTGAAGCTTTCTTT.

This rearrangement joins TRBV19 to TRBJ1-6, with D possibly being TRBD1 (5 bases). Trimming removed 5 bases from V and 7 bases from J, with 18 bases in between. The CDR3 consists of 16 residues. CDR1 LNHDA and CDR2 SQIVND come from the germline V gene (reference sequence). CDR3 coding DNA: TGTGCCAGTAGTCCGGGACTGTCCACTTGGAATTCACCCCTCCACTTT. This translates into CASSPGLSTWNSPLHF.

The CDR3 loop is CASSRGLASTDTQYF. The CDR3 coding sequence is TGTGCCAGCAGCCGAGGACTAGCTAGCACAGATACGCAGTATTTT. The gene calls are TRBV11-3 and TRBJ2-3, with 8 bases identical to TRBD2. V lost 5 bases, J lost 0 bases, and 4 bases stayed unmatched. This CDR3 is built from 15 residues. Germline V CDR1 and CDR2: SGHNT, YENEEA.

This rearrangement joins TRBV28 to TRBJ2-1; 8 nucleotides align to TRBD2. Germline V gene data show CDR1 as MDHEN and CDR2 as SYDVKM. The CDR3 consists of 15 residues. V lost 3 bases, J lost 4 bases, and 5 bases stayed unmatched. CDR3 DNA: TGTGCCAGCAGTTTGGCTAGCGGGTTTTACAATGAGCAGTTCTTC. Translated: CASSLASGFYNEQFF.